These T cell receptor beta chains were read from a single sample in a study of T cell changes during pregnancy in multiple sclerosis. Generated by immunoSEQ multiplex PCR, the TCRdb table keeps only in-frame clones and is missing some. The sample records around 50,000 clones, about 93% being singletons. Material: CD4+ T cells from peripheral blood mononuclear cells, obtained in the first trimester of pregnancy. The receptors shown here come from a female donor with multiple sclerosis, enrolled in a pregnancy study. The CDR3 runs from the conserved cysteine through the conserved F or W. Fields, in order: V gene, J gene, D gene, clone size, CDR3 length, CDR3 DNA, CDR3 protein. D genes are given only for firm matches. Clone sizes are given selectively: once, few, many, or a class where the clone is expanded.

TRBV10-3	TRBJ1-2	TRBD1	NA	15	TGTGCCATCAGTGAATTAGGACAGGGACGATCTGGCTACACCTTC	CAISELGQGRSGYTF
TRBV2	TRBJ2-3	TRBD1	NA	17	TGTGCCAGCAGTGAAGTTACAGGGGTTATTGGCACAGATACGCAGTATTTT	CASSEVTGVIGTDTQYF
TRBV12-5	TRBJ2-1	NA	NA	14	TGTGCTAGTGCGGGGCAGGGGGGATACAATGAGCAGTTCTTC	CASAGQGGYNEQFF
TRBV6-5	TRBJ1-1	NA	once	15	TGTGCCAGCAGCCGACGGGGAGGGATGAACACTGAAGCTTTCTTT	CASSRRGGMNTEAFF
TRBV6-5	TRBJ2-5	NA	NA	13	TGTGCCAGCAGTCAGACAGGCCAAGAGACCCAGTACTTC	CASSQTGQETQYF
TRBV6-5	TRBJ1-2	TRBD1	NA	15	TGTGCCAGCAGTTACTGGGGGACAGGGAACTATGGCTACACCTTC	CASSYWGTGNYGYTF
TRBV11-2	TRBJ2-1	TRBD1	NA	13	TGTGCCAGCAGCTTAGCGGGGGACAGGGCGGAGTTCTTC	CASSLAGDRAEFF
TRBV7-9	TRBJ2-7	TRBD2	NA	16	TGTGCCAGCAGCTTAGTAGCGGGGGGGGTGTCCCACGAGCAGTACTTC	CASSLVAGGVSHEQYF
TRBV27	TRBJ1-1	TRBD1	NA	14	TGTGCCAGCAGATCAGGGGGCGCGGGCACTGAAGCTTTCTTT	CASRSGGAGTEAFF
TRBV10-1	TRBJ1-4	NA	NA	11	TGCGCCAGCAGTGCGGGGGAAAAACTGTTTTTT	CASSAGEKLFF
TRBV4-1	TRBJ1-1	NA	NA	14	TGCGCCAGCAGCCAAGAATACCGGGACACTGAAGCTTTCTTT	CASSQEYRDTEAFF
TRBV19	TRBJ1-5	NA	NA	14	TGTGCCAGTAGTATTGAGGAGGGCCGTCAGCCCCAGCATTTT	CASSIEEGRQPQHF
TRBV7-2	TRBJ2-1	NA	NA	12	TGTGCCAGCAGCTTCGGTTCCAATGAGCAGTTCTTC	CASSFGSNEQFF
TRBV30	TRBJ1-1	TRBD1	NA	16	TGTGCCTGGAGTCCGAACTTAGACAGGGCGAACACTGAAGCTTTCTTT	CAWSPNLDRANTEAFF
TRBV19	TRBJ1-4	NA	NA	13	TGTGCCAGTAGTATAGATACGCGAGAAAAACTGTTTTTT	CASSIDTREKLFF
TRBV19	TRBJ2-2	TRBD1	NA	15	TGTGCCAGTAGTGCAGGACAGGGTTCCACCGGGGAGCTGTTTTTT	CASSAGQGSTGELFF
TRBV15	TRBJ1-2	NA	NA	16	TGTGCCACCAGCAGAGACCCACAGGGCTCTAACTATGGCTACACCTTC	CATSRDPQGSNYGYTF
TRBV25-1	TRBJ2-7	NA	NA	11	TGTGCCAGCAGTGAAGCGGGAGAGCAGTACTTC	CASSEAGEQYF
TRBV5-1	TRBJ2-1	TRBD1	once	14	TGCGCCAGCAGCCCGGGACAGAATAACAATGAGCAGTTCTTC	CASSPGQNNNEQFF
TRBV9	TRBJ2-2	TRBD2	NA	16	TGTGCCAGCAGCGCCACGACCGGGACTAGCACCGGGGAGCTGTTTTTT	CASSATTGTSTGELFF
TRBV4-1	TRBJ1-1	TRBD1	NA	13	TGCGCCAGCAGCGGACAGGGGTGGACTGAAGCTTTCTTT	CASSGQGWTEAFF
TRBV27	TRBJ1-1	NA	NA	16	TGTGCCAGCAGTTCTTTAAAACCTACAGGGAACACTGAAGCTTTCTTT	CASSSLKPTGNTEAFF
TRBV19	TRBJ1-6	TRBD1	NA	14	TGTGCCAGTATGCTGGGACAGCCTAATTCACCCCTCCACTTT	CASMLGQPNSPLHF
TRBV11-2	TRBJ1-1	NA	NA	14	TGTGCCAGCAGCTTAGCTCAGGTGAACACTGAAGCTTTCTTT	CASSLAQVNTEAFF
TRBV19	TRBJ1-2	NA	once	14	TGTGCCAGTAGCCCGACACATTTGAACTATGGCTACACCTTC	CASSPTHLNYGYTF
TRBV11-3	TRBJ1-1	NA	NA	9	TGTGCCAGCAGCCATGAAGCTTTCTTT	CASSHEAFF
TRBV5-6	TRBJ2-7	TRBD1	NA	13	TGTGCCAGCAGCTTGGGGACAGGGGGTCTAGCGGACTTC	CASSLGTGGLADF
TRBV5-6	TRBJ1-5	NA	NA	13	TGTGCCAGCAGCTTGGTCGGTAATCAGCCCCAGCATTTT	CASSLVGNQPQHF
TRBV19	TRBJ2-7	TRBD2	NA	18	TGTGCCAGTAGCACCTTTGGCGGGGGGCTCCAAAGCTCCTACGAGCAGTACTTC	CASSTFGGGLQSSYEQYF